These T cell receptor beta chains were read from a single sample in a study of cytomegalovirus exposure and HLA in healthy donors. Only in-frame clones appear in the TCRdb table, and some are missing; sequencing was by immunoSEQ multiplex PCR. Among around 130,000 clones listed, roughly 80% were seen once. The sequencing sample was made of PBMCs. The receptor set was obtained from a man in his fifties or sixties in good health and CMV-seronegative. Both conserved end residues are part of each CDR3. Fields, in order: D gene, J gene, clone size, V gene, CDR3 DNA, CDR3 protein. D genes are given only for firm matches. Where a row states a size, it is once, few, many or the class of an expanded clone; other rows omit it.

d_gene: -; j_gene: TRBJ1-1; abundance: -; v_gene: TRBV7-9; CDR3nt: TGTGCCAGCAGCTTAACACGGGGGATGTTGAACACTGAAGCTTTCTTT; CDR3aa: CASSLTRGMLNTEAFF
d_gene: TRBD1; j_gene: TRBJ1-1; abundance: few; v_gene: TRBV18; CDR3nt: TGTGCCAGCTCACCTTCGACAGGGGCGGTCACTGAAGCTTTCTTT; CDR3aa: CASSPSTGAVTEAFF
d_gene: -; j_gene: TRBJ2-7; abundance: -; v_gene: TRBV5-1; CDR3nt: TGCGCCAGCAGCGCGACAACCTACGAGCAGTACTTC; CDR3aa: CASSATTYEQYF
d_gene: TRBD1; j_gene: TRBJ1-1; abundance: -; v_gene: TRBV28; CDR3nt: TGTGCCAGCAGTCTGACAGGGGGCAAGACTGAAGCTTTCTTT; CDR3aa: CASSLTGGKTEAFF
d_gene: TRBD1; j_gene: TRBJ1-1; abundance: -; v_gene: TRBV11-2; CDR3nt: TGTGCCAGCAGCCCCAGGGGGCTCATGAACACTGAAGCTTTCTTT; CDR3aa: CASSPRGLMNTEAFF
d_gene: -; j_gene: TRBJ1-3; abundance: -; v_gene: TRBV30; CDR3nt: TGTGCCTGGAGTACCCAGGGAAACACCATATATTTT; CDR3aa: CAWSTQGNTIYF
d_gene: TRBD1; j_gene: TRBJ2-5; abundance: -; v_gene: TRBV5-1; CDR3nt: TGCGCCAGCAGCCTTGACAGGGTCGAGACCCAGTACTTC; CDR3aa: CASSLDRVETQYF
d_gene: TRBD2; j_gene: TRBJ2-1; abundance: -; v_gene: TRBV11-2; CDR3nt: TGTGCCAGCAGCCGAGCGGGAGGGAACTACAATGAGCAGTTCTTC; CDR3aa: CASSRAGGNYNEQFF
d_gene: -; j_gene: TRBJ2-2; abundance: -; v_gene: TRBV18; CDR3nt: TGTGCCAGCTCACCCGAGAGCCGGGAGCTGTTTTTT; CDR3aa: CASSPESRELFF
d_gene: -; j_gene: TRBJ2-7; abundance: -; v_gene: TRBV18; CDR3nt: TGTGCCAGCTCCCGTAACCGAGGGGGATCCTACGAGCAGTACTTC; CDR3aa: CASSRNRGGSYEQYF
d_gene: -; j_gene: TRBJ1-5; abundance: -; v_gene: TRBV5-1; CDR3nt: TGCGCCAGCAGCTTGGCCCCTAGAGGGCCGAATCAGCCCCAGCATTTT; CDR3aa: CASSLAPRGPNQPQHF
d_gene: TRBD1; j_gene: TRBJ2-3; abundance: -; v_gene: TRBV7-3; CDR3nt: TGTGCCAGCAGCTTGCAGTCAGGGAGACAGGGAGTGGCAGATACGCAGTATTTT; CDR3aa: CASSLQSGRQGVADTQYF
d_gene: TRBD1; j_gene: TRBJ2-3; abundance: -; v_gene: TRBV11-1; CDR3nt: TGTGCCAGCACCGAGACAGGGCAGACGCAGTATTTT; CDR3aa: CASTETGQTQYF
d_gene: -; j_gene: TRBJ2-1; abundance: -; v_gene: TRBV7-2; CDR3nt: TGTGCCAGCAGCTTACATCTCGGTAGTGAATTTGCGGATGAGCAGTTCTTC; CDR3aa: CASSLHLGSEFADEQFF
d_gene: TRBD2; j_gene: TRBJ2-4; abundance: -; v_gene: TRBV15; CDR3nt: TGTGCCACCAGCAGAGAGAGTAGGCTAGCGGGCCTAGGGGTCGCCAAAAACATTCAGTACTTC; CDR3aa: CATSRESRLAGLGVAKNIQYF
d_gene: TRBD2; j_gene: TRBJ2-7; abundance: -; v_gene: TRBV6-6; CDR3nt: TGTGCCAGCGGAGCGGGGGTCTACGAGCAGTACTTC; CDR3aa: CASGAGVYEQYF
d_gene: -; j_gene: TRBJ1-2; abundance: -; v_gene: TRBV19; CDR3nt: TGTGCCAGTAGCCCCCTATGGCAGACTCCTAACTATGGCTACACCTTC; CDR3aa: CASSPLWQTPNYGYTF
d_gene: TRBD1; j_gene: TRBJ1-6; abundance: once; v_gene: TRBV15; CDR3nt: TGTGCCACCAGCAGAGAAACAGGGGGCGATTCACCCCTCCACTTT; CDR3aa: CATSRETGGDSPLHF
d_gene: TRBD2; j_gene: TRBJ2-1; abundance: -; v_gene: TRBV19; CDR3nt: TGTGCCAGTCCCGGGACTAGAGACAATGAGCAGTTCTTC; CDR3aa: CASPGTRDNEQFF
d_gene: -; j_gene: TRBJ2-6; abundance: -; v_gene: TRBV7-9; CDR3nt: TGTGCCAGCAGCTCGGAGGGAACTGGGGCCAACGTCCTGACTTTC; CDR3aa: CASSSEGTGANVLTF
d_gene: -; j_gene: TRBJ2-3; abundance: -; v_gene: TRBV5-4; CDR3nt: TGTGCCAGCAGCCAAGATTCTATGAAGGATACGCAGTATTTT; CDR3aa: CASSQDSMKDTQYF
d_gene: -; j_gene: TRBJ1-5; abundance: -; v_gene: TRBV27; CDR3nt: TGTGCCAGCAGTGCGGGGCCAAGTCGTCCCCAGCATTTT; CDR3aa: CASSAGPSRPQHF
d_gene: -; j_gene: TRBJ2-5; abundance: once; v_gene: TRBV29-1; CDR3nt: TGCAGCGTTGAGATAAAAGGGGCGGTGGAGACCCAGTACTTC; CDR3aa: CSVEIKGAVETQYF
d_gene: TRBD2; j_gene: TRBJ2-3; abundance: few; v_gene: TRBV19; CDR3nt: TGTGCCAGTAGTTCAACTAGCGGGAGTCCCACAGATACGCAGTATTTT; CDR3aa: CASSSTSGSPTDTQYF
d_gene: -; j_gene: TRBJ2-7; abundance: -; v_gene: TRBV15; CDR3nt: TGTGCCACCAGCAGGTCCGGGAGCTCCTACGAGCAGTACTTC; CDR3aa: CATSRSGSSYEQYF
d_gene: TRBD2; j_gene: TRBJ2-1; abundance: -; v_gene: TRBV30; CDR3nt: TGTGCCTGGAGTAGGGGGGGAACTAGCGGGGTTTACAATGAGCAGTTCTTC; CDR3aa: CAWSRGGTSGVYNEQFF
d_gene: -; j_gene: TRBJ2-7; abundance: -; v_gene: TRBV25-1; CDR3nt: TGTGCCAGCAGTCGGTTAGTCTCCTACGAGCAGTACTTC; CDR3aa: CASSRLVSYEQYF
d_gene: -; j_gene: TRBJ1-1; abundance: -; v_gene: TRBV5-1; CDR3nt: TGCGCCAGCAGCTTGTATGGGTTGGGAGGTGACACTGAAGCTTTCTTT; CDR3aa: CASSLYGLGGDTEAFF
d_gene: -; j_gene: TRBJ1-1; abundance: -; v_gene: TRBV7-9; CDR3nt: TGTGCCAGCAACCAACAGGGTTCCACTGAAGCTTTCTTT; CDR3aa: CASNQQGSTEAFF
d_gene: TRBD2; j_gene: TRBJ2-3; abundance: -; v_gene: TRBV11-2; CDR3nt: TGTGCCAGCAGCTTAAACGGGGCTAGCGGTACAGATACGCAGTATTTT; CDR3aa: CASSLNGASGTDTQYF
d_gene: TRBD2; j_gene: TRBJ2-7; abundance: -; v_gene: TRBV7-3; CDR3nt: TGTGCCAGCAGCTTAGACAGCGGGAGACCCGAGCAGTACTTC; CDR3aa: CASSLDSGRPEQYF
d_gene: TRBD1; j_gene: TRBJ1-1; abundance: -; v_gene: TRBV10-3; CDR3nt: TGTGCCATCAGGGGACAGGGCCCTGGGTGGGAAGCTTTCTTT; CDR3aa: CAIRGQGPGWEAFF
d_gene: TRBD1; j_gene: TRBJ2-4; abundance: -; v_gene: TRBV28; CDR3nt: TGTGCCAGCAGTTTATCCCGGACAGGACAATACCAACACAAAAACATTCAGTACTTC; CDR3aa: CASSLSRTGQYQHKNIQYF
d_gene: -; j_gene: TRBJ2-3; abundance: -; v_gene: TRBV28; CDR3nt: TGTGCCAGCAGCATCACAGATACGCAGTATTTT; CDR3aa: CASSITDTQYF
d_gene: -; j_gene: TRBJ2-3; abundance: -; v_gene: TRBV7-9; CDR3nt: TGTGCCAGCAGCTTCGTACTCCCCGGGTCCACAGATACGCAGTATTTT; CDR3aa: CASSFVLPGSTDTQYF
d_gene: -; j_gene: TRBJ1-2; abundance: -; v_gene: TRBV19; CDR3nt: TGTGCCAGTAGTTTCACAGGGTCTAACTATGGCTACACCTTC; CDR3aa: CASSFTGSNYGYTF
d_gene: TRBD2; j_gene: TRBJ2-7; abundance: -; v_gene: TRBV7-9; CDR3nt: TGTGCCAGCAGCGATATCCGGACTAGCGGGAGGTACTTC; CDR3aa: CASSDIRTSGRYF
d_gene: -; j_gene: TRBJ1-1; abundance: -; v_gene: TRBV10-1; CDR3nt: TGCGCCAGCAGTGCACAGGGTAACACTGAAGCTTTCTTT; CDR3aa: CASSAQGNTEAFF
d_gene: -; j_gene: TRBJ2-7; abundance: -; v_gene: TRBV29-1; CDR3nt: TGCAGCGTTAGACAGCAGCTTTACGAGCAGTACTTC; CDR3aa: CSVRQQLYEQYF
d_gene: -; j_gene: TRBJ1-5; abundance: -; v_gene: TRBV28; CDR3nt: TGTGCCAGCAGTTTAGGGGGCAGCCTCTATAGCAATCAGCCCCAGCATTTT; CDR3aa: CASSLGGSLYSNQPQHF
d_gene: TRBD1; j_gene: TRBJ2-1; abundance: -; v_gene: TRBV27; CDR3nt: TGTGCCAGCAGTTTCGGGACAGGGTACAGTGAGCAGTTCTTC; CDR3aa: CASSFGTGYSEQFF
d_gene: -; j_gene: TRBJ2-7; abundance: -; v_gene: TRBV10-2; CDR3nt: TGCGCCAGCAGCCCGCCGTCAGGCGAGCAGTACTTC; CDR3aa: CASSPPSGEQYF
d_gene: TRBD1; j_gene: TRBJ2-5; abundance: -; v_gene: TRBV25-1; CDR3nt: TGTGCCAGCAGTGATAACCCCGGGACAGGGGGGGAGACCCAGTACTTC; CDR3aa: CASSDNPGTGGETQYF
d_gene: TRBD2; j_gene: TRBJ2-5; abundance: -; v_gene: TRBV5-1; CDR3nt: TGCGCCAGCAGCTTGGAAGGTAGCGGGGAAGAGACCCAGTACTTC; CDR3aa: CASSLEGSGEETQYF
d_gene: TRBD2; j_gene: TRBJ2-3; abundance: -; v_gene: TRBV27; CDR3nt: TGTGCCAGCAGTTCTATCTCTAGCGGGAGGTATTCAGATACGCAGTATTTT; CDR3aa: CASSSISSGRYSDTQYF
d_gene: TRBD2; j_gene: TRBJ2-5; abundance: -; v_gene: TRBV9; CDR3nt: TGTGCCAGCAGCGTAGGGACTAGCGCGAACCAAGAGACCCAGTACTTC; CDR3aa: CASSVGTSANQETQYF
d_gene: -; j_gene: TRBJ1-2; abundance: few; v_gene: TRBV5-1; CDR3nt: TGCGCCAGCAGCTTACAGGGCCGAGACTATGGCTACACCTTC; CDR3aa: CASSLQGRDYGYTF
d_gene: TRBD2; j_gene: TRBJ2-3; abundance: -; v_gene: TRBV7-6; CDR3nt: TGTGCCAGCAGCTTAGGGACTAGCGGGGGGACAGATACGCAGTATTTT; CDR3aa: CASSLGTSGGTDTQYF
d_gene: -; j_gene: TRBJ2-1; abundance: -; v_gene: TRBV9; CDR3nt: TGTGCCAGCAGCCCACGGCCTCGGGAGATGGACTACAATGAGCAGTTCTTC; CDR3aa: CASSPRPREMDYNEQFF
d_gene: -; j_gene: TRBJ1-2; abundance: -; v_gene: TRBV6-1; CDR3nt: TGTGCCAGCAGTGTCGGTGAGGGCTCCTATGGCTACACCTTC; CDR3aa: CASSVGEGSYGYTF